This T cell receptor (beta chain) was profiled in a study of blood T cell repertoires in COVID-19. Study in general: In each case, the material was cDNA or gDNA derived from T cells, B-cell-depleted T cells, or PBMCs.

Profiling relied on immunoSEQ multiplex PCR, and the TCRdb table lists in-frame clones only, not all of them. The sample carries 310,000 or so clones, roughly 90% recorded once. Donors were grouped by their self-reported clinical history. The ends were cut back, 5 bases at V and 1 base at J, with 11 bases in the middle. Germline V gene lookup returns CDR1 LNHDA and CDR2 SQIVND (reference sequence). CDR3 size: 15 residues. Input material: PBMCs or T cells enriched from blood (not recorded which). The chain employs TRBV19 and TRBJ2-2, with D possibly TRBD2 on 5 matching bases. This TCR was sampled from a young woman who had recovered from COVID-19. The CDR3 sequence is CASSPSGRNTGELFF. The CDR3 coding sequence is TGTGCCAGTAGTCCAAGCGGAAGGAACACCGGGGAGCTGTTTTTT. Full variable domain (missing parts from reference TRBV19 and TRBJ2-2): DGGITQSPKYLFRKEGQNVTLSCEQNLNHDAMYWYRQDPGQGLRLIYYSQIVNDFQKGDIAEGYSVSREKKESFPLTVTSAQKNPTAFYLCASSPSGRNTGELFFGEGSRLTVL.